This entry describes one TCR beta chain. Its specificity is unknown. The data stem from a study of identical twins. The study's findings and limits: Cord blood's abundant beta clonotypes had fewer insertions, unlike memory repertoires. Because invariant MAIT and iNKT cells could be present, zero-insertion analyses could be partly confounded.

Via MiXCR, TCRdb re-called the 5' RACE reads, giving one row per CDR3 protein. Among hundreds of thousands of distinct CDR3 sequences listed, over 8.5% were seen once. CDR1 is LGHDT and CDR2 is YNNKEL in the germline V gene (reference sequence). CDR3 length equals 15 residues. The V end was cut by 4 bases, the J end by 1 base, with 8 bases between. In addition, the sample was reused for a study of yellow fever vaccine responses in identical twins.

Material: PBMCs. The chain is built from TRBV3-1 and TRBJ2-6; D unresolved. The sequence was collected from a woman under 30 in good health. The CDR3 DNA sequence: TGTGCCAGCAGCCTCCAGGTATCTGGGGCCAACGTCCTGACTTTC. This encodes CASSLQVSGANVLTF.